This entry features one TCR beta chain sequence. These data are taken from a study of technical replicates of blood from several donors. The table came from immunoSEQ multiplex PCR; TCRdb's copy has only in-frame clones and leaves some out. The sample lists about 70,000 clones; approximately 97% were seen once. Trimming cost V 0 bases and J 4 bases, with 10 bases left between them. The CDR3 runs to 15 residues. Germline V gene lookup returns CDR1 SGDLS and CDR2 YYNGEE. This receptor was taken from a human donor in good health. The sample consisted of T cells isolated from PBMCs. V is TRBV9 and J is TRBJ2-2, with D unclear. CDR3 in amino acids: CASSVDGSGTGELFF. In nucleotides, the CDR3 is TGTGCCAGCAGCGTAGATGGCTCTGGCACCGGGGAGCTGTTTTTT.